Listed below are T cell receptor beta chains from one sample, sequenced in a study of PD-L1 blockade in urothelial cancer. Sequenced by immunoSEQ multiplex PCR; TCRdb stores in-frame clones only, minus some. Of around 70,000 clones detected, around four fifths appear once; the ten largest clones hold 4% to 6%. This sample comprised PBMCs, obtained around atezolizumab (anti-PD-L1) treatment. The receptors derive from a man between 65 and 85 years old with urothelial cancer. CDR3s include the opening cysteine and the closing phenylalanine or tryptophan. The D gene is left open where the match is weak. Clone size is shown for a subset of rows, as once, few, many or a class of expanded clone.

v_call	clone_size	d_call	j_call	cdr3_nt	cdr3_aa
TRBV4-2	.	.	TRBJ2-1	TGTGCCAGCAGCCAAGATGGCCTAGGTATAGTCAATGAGCAGTTCTTC	CASSQDGLGIVNEQFF
TRBV6-5	.	TRBD2	TRBJ2-2	TGTGCCAGCAGTTACTCGCGCGGGAGAAGCACCGGGGAGCTGTTTTTT	CASSYSRGRSTGELFF
TRBV9	.	TRBD2	TRBJ2-7	TGTGCCAGCAGCGTAGCGGCGGGAGGGCCATGGGAGCAGTACTTC	CASSVAAGGPWEQYF
TRBV5-4	.	TRBD2	TRBJ2-7	TGTGCCAGCAGCTTGGTGGCTAGCGGAACCTACGAGCAGTACTTC	CASSLVASGTYEQYF
TRBV5-1	.	TRBD1	TRBJ2-7	TGCGCCAGCAGCTTGGAGCCCGACGCCCTGACAGGGGGCAGCTACGAGCAGTACTTC	CASSLEPDALTGGSYEQYF
TRBV29-1	.	TRBD1	TRBJ1-2	TGCAGCGTGGCCACAGGGGGCGCAGAACTGTATGGCTACACCTTC	CSVATGGAELYGYTF
TRBV11-2	.	.	TRBJ2-1	TGTGCCAGCAGCTCGGGACTTCCCAATGAGCAGTTCTTC	CASSSGLPNEQFF
TRBV19	.	.	TRBJ1-2	TGTGCCAGTAGTATTGGCAACCCATATGGCTACACCTTC	CASSIGNPYGYTF
TRBV18	.	.	TRBJ2-7	TGTGCCAGCTCACCACGGCAGGGAGAGCAGTACTTC	CASSPRQGEQYF
TRBV6-5	.	.	TRBJ1-4	TGTGCCAGCAGTTACGACAGTTCCAATGAAAAACTGTTTTTT	CASSYDSSNEKLFF
TRBV7-2	.	.	TRBJ2-3	TGTGCCAGCAGCCCCTTCTTCACAGATACGCAGTATTTT	CASSPFFTDTQYF
TRBV6-1	.	.	TRBJ2-1	TGTGCCAGCAGTGAGACTATTCCGATCTACAATGAGCAGTTCTTC	CASSETIPIYNEQFF
TRBV2	.	TRBD2	TRBJ2-5	TGTGCCAGCCCCAGCGGGAGGTTAAACCAAGAGACCCAGTACTTC	CASPSGRLNQETQYF
TRBV19	.	.	TRBJ2-6	TGTGCCAGTAGTATACGGGGGGCAATGCTTACTACTGGGGCCAACGTCCTGACTTTC	CASSIRGAMLTTGANVLTF
TRBV7-2	.	.	TRBJ1-4	TGTGCCAGCGGTCTGAATCCCGGAACTAATGAAAAACTGTTTTTT	CASGLNPGTNEKLFF
TRBV4-1	few	.	TRBJ2-7	TGCGCCAGCAGCCAAGATGGCCTGTACGAGCAGTACTTC	CASSQDGLYEQYF
TRBV10-3	few	.	TRBJ2-1	TGTGCCATCAGTGATAGCGTACCCTCCTACAATGAGCAGTTCTTC	CAISDSVPSYNEQFF
TRBV6-5	.	.	TRBJ2-2	TGTGCCAGTATATCGACCAGGGTGGGTGGGGAGCTGTTTTTT	CASISTRVGGELFF